The entry that follows covers one TCR beta chain sequence. This entry is derived from a study of blood T cell repertoires in COVID-19. Background on the study: Sites across the United States, Italy and Spain contributed samples from acute and convalescent COVID-19. T cells, B-cell-depleted T cells, or PBMCs provided the cDNA or gDNA that served as material.

As handled by the study authors: Reference gene primer amplification gave estimated nucleated cell counts. Assay used: immunoSEQ multiplex PCR; TCRdb lists only in-frame clones, some missing. For V, J and clone size, that table is used; D and trimming come from the DNA. The sample consists of 200,000 to 300,000 clones, roughly 80% of them appearing once. Trimming left V 11 bases short and J 0 bases short, with 14 bases between. The CDR3 runs to 14 residues. The germline V gene encodes CDR1 MGHRA and CDR2 YSYEKL. This TCR was recovered from an elderly woman with acute or convalescent COVID-19. The specimen was peripheral blood. The rearrangement uses TRBV4-1 and TRBJ1-3; D perhaps matches TRBD1 (6 bases). CDR3: CARAGTHSGNTIYF. The CDR3 DNA reads TGCGCCCGCGCCGGGACACACTCTGGAAACACCATATATTTT.